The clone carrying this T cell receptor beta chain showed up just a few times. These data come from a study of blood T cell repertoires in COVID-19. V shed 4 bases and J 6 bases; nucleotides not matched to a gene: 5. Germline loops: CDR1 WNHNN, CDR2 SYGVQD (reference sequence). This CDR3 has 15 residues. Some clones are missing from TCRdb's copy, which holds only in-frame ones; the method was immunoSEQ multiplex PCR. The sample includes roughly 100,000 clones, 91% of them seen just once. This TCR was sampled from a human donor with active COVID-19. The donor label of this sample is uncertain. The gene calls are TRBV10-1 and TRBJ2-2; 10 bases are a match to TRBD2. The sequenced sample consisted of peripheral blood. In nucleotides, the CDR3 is TGCGCCAGCAGTGCCGGGACTAGCGTGCCCGGGGAGCTGTTTTTT. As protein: CASSAGTSVPGELFF.